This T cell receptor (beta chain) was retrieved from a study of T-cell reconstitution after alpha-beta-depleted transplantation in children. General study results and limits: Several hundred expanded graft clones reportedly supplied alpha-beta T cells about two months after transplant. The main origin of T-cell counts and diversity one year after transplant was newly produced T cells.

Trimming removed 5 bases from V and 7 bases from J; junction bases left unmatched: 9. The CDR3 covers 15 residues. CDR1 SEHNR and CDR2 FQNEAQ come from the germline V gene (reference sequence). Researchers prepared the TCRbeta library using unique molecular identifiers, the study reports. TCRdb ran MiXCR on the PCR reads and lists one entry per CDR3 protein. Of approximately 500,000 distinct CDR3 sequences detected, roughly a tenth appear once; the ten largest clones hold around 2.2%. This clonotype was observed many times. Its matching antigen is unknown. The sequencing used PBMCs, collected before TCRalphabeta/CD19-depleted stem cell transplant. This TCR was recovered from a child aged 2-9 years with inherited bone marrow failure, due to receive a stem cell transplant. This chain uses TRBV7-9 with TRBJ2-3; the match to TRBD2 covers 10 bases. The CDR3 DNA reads TGTGCCAGCAGCGTCACCAGCGGGAGGGTGAATACGCAGTATTTT. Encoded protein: CASSVTSGRVNTQYF.